This T cell receptor beta chain comes out of a study of neurological immune-mediated disorders. Trimming took 4 bases from V and 4 from J; bases not matched to a gene: 7. From germline, CDR1 is MNHNS and CDR2 SASEGT. The CDR3 is 15 residues long. The time point was: longitudinal time-point 1 (baseline). For the unsorted libraries, 2 million PBMCs stored at -80 C served as input. It was by 5'RACE with 10-nucleotide random UMIs that the cDNA was made. Using its own MiXCR run on the 5' RACE reads, TCRdb lists one record per CDR3 protein. The sample carries some 49,000 distinct CDR3 sequences, about 9.1% recorded once. In this sample, this clonotype turned up many times. As yet, its antigen is unknown. General observations from the study: There were no CDR3 amino acid sequences shared by expanded clones across subjects, a result suggesting private repertoires in all groups. Multiple sclerosis was found to have the least TCR clonal expansion, below healthy controls, and HTLV-1-associated myelopathy the most.

The V gene is TRBV6-1, the J gene TRBJ2-4; 7 bases match TRBD1. The origin of this receptor is a woman aged 40 to 55 in good health. Sequencing was performed on PBMCs. The CDR3 loop is CASSARGRGKNIQYF. The DNA of the CDR3 is TGTGCCAGCAGTGCCCGGGGCAGGGGGAAAAACATTCAGTACTTC.